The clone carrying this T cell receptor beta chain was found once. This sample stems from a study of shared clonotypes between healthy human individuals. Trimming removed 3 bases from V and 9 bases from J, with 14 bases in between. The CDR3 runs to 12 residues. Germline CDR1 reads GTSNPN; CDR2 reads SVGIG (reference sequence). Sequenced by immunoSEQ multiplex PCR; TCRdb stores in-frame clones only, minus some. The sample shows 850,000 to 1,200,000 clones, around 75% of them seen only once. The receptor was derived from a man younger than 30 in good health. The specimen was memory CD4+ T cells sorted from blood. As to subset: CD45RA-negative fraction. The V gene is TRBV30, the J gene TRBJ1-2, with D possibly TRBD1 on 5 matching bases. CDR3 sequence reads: CAWRGGQGSYTF. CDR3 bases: TGTGCCTGGAGGGGAGGTCAGGGAAGCTACACCTTC.